This entry lists 4 T cell receptor beta chains sequenced from one sample in a study of shared clonotypes between healthy human individuals. The method was immunoSEQ multiplex PCR; TCRdb's version includes in-frame clones alone and lacks a portion of them. The repertoire holds fewer than 200,000 clones, with approximately 92% as singletons. The sample taken for sequencing was naive CD4+ T cells sorted from blood. As for subset: CD45RA+ positively selected. These receptors were taken from a woman in her 30s in good health.

This sequence joins TRBV5-4 and TRBJ2-7; D gene unclear. This CDR3 is built from 11 residues. Germline loops: CDR1 SGHNT, CDR2 YYREEE (reference sequence). V lost 0 bases and J 5 bases, leaving 3 bases between the germline ends. For the CDR3, the DNA is TGTGCCAGCAGCTTGGAGGACGAGCAGTACTTC. Translating it yields CASSLEDEQYF.

This chain links TRBV7-2 with TRBJ1-4, with D uncertain. The CDR3 is 14 residues long. V lost 1 base, J lost 4 bases, and 7 bases lay in between. Germline-derived CDR1 and CDR2 are SGHTA and FQGNSA. The CDR3 DNA sequence: TGTGCCAGCAGCTTAGGGGCAGTTAATGAAAAACTGTTTTTT. This encodes CASSLGAVNEKLFF. Full variable domain (missing parts from reference TRBV7-2 and TRBJ1-4): GAGVSQSPSNKVTEKGKDVELRCDPISGHTALYWYRQSLGQGLEFLIYFQGNSAPDKSGLPSDRFSAERTGGSVSTLTIQRTQQEDSAVYLCASSLGAVNEKLFFGSGTQLSVL.

The V and J genes are TRBV7-6 and TRBJ2-2; D is perhaps TRBD1 (7 bases). Trimming took off 3 bases at V and 6 bases at J, with 17 bases between the two ends. The germline V gene has CDR1 SGHVS and CDR2 FNYEAQ. The length of the CDR3 is 16 residues. CDR3 amino acids: CASSFQEGAVAGELFF. In DNA, the CDR3 is TGTGCCAGCAGCTTCCAGGAGGGGGCAGTGGCCGGGGAGCTGTTTTTT.

CDR3 amino acids: CASSLLAGVGGYEQYF. The CDR3 DNA sequence: TGCGCCAGCAGCCTACTAGCGGGAGTTGGGGGCTACGAGCAGTACTTC. The chain combines TRBV5-1 with TRBJ2-7, with TRBD2 identical over 11 bases. CDR3 size: 16 residues. Germline loops: CDR1 SGHRS, CDR2 YFSETQ. V was pared by 4 bases and J by 3 bases, with 9 bases of the junction left unmatched.